This TCR beta chain was sequenced in a study of T-cell reconstitution after alpha-beta-depleted transplantation in children. Preparation of the TCRbeta library was carried out with unique molecular identifiers. TCRdb redid the calling of the PCR reads with MiXCR, one entry per CDR3 protein. Seen here are 490,000 or so distinct CDR3 sequences, around 13% observed once, and the top ten hold less than 6.5%. The germline V gene encodes CDR1 ENHRY and CDR2 SYGVKD. V lost 0 bases to trimming and J lost 0 bases; unmatched junction nucleotides: 7. The CDR3 length is 18 residues. Sequenced material: PBMCs from the stem cell graft donor, taken from the stem cell graft. V is TRBV10-3 and J is TRBJ1-2; 10 nucleotides line up with TRBD1. The receptor's source is a human donor who donated a stem cell graft to a child with combined immunodeficiency. CDR3 residues: CAISESTPGTGANYGYTF. The CDR3 region has the DNA TGTGCCATCAGTGAGTCCACACCCGGGACAGGGGCTAACTATGGCTACACCTTC.